Listed here are 32 T cell receptor beta chains from one sample, sequenced in a study of shared clonotypes between healthy human individuals. Profiling relied on immunoSEQ multiplex PCR, and the TCRdb table lists in-frame clones only, not all of them. The sample contains under 600,000 clones, about 75% of which appear only once. The sequencing input was PBMCs. The receptor source for this set is a woman in her thirties or forties in good health. Some clones in this sample may be carry-over from other donors' samples.

The chain recombines TRBV28 with TRBJ2-3; 7 bases map to TRBD1. CDR3 size: 14 residues. CDR1 is MDHEN and CDR2 is SYDVKM in the germline V gene. The trim removed 5 bases at V and 4 bases at J, leaving 6 bases unmatched. CDR3 DNA: TGTGCCAGCAGTACACACAGGGGAGCAGATACGCAGTATTTT. Translation: CASSTHRGADTQYF. The full variable domain, completed using reference TRBV28 and TRBJ2-3, is DVKVTQSSRYLVKRTGEKVFLECVQDMDHENMFWYRQDPGLGLRLIYFSYDVKMKEKGDIPEGYSVSREKKERFSLILESASTNQTSMYLCASSTHRGADTQYFGPGTRLTVL.

With respect to this clone: Being one base from a much bigger clone, this may be a read error. J is TRBJ2-7 and V is TRBV10-3; D is uncertain. Germline lookup yields CDR1 ENHRY and CDR2 SYGVKD. V was trimmed by 3 bases and J by 0 bases, leaving 12 bases between them. The CDR3 is made up of 15 amino acids. The CDR3 DNA is TGTGCCATCAGTGACACTAACGGAAACTCCTACGAGCAGTACTTC. This codes for CAISDTNGNSYEQYF.

The chain recombines TRBV28 with TRBJ2-5; tentatively, D is TRBD2 (6 bases). CDR1 MDHEN and CDR2 SYDVKM come from the germline V gene. Trimming took 6 bases from V and 2 from J, leaving 13 bases between them. There are 14 residues in the CDR3. The DNA for the CDR3 is TGTGCCAGCAGGAGCGGGCGTCGTCAAGAGACCCAGTACTTC. Amino acid sequence: CASRSGRRQETQYF. Full variable domain (missing parts from reference TRBV28 and TRBJ2-5): DVKVTQSSRYLVKRTGEKVFLECVQDMDHENMFWYRQDPGLGLRLIYFSYDVKMKEKGDIPEGYSVSREKKERFSLILESASTNQTSMYLCASRSGRRQETQYFGPGTRLLVL.

The rearrangement uses TRBV7-2 and TRBJ2-3; TRBD2 agrees at 7 bases. There are 15 residues in the CDR3. Germline values: CDR1 SGHTA, CDR2 FQGNSA. V gave up 1 base and J gave up 3 bases; unmatched junction bases: 4. The CDR3 loop reads CASSLGGGRTDTQYF. For the CDR3, the DNA is TGTGCCAGCAGCTTAGGGGGGGGACGGACAGATACGCAGTATTTT.

The sample holds many counts of this clone. This rearrangement joins TRBV6-4 to TRBJ2-1; the D call may be TRBD1 or TRBD2 (5 bases each). CDR1 is MRHNA, CDR2 SNTAGT, per germline. Trimming shortened V by 0 bases and J by 0 bases, and 9 bases separated the two germline ends. The CDR3 contains 16 residues. CDR3 sequence: CASSDSGVGSYNEQFF. DNA for the CDR3: TGTGCCAGCAGTGACTCGGGGGTTGGCTCCTACAATGAGCAGTTCTTC.

The chain carries TRBV4-1 and TRBJ1-1, with 7 bases fitting TRBD1. This CDR3 is 16 amino acids long. V shed 0 bases, J shed 3 bases, and the junction held 7 bases outside the gene matches. Germline V gives CDR1 MGHRA, CDR2 YSYEKL. CDR3 sequence (DNA): TGCGCCAGCAGCCAAGAAAGGACAGGTGGCTACACTGAAGCTTTCTTT. It specifies CASSQERTGGYTEAFF.

The chain recombines TRBV7-9 with TRBJ2-5; no clear D gene. The germline V gene encodes CDR1 SEHNR and CDR2 FQNEAQ (reference sequence). This CDR3 spans 12 amino acids. V was shortened by 5 bases and J by 4 bases, with 8 bases between the two germline ends. This CDR3 is CASSTVGETQYF. Here the CDR3 DNA reads TGTGCCAGCAGCACTGTTGGAGAGACCCAGTACTTC.

This clone appeared a few times. In DNA, the CDR3 is TGTGCCAGCAGCTCCCGGACAGGGGGCTATGGCGGGGAGCTGTTTTTT. As protein: CASSSRTGGYGGELFF. The chain carries TRBV11-2 and TRBJ2-2, with 11 positions matching TRBD1. The CDR3 consists of 16 residues. With V trimmed by 4 bases and J by 7 bases, 8 bases remained unmatched. Germline CDR1 and CDR2: SGHAT and FQNNGV.

This chain links TRBV28 with TRBJ2-7, with TRBD2 matching over 7 bases. The length of the CDR3 is 16 residues. V dropped 6 bases and J dropped 4; count of bases not matched to a gene: 15. CDR1 and CDR2 from the germline V gene are MDHEN and SYDVKM. The CDR3 is CASRFRSGLTGYEQYF. CDR3 coding DNA: TGTGCCAGCAGGTTTCGGTCGGGACTAACCGGGTACGAGCAGTACTTC. Full variable domain (outside the CDR3, taken from reference TRBV28 and TRBJ2-7): DVKVTQSSRYLVKRTGEKVFLECVQDMDHENMFWYRQDPGLGLRLIYFSYDVKMKEKGDIPEGYSVSREKKERFSLILESASTNQTSMYLCASRFRSGLTGYEQYFGPGTRLTVT.

The CDR3 is CASSPAPGLDTYEQYF. CDR3 coding DNA: TGTGCCAGCTCACCCGCCCCGGGACTCGATACCTACGAGCAGTACTTC. The V call is TRBV18, the J call TRBJ2-7; TRBD2 is a possible D gene (6 bases). V shed 3 bases and J shed 2 bases, with 17 bases lying between them. The CDR3 runs to 16 residues. Germline CDR1 KGHSH, CDR2 LQKENI. Full variable domain (outside the CDR3, taken from reference TRBV18 and TRBJ2-7): NAGVMQNPRHLVRRRGQEARLRCSPMKGHSHVYWYRQLPEEGLKFMVYLQKENIIDESGMPKERFSAEFPKEGPSILRIQQVVRGDSAAYFCASSPAPGLDTYEQYFGPGTRLTVT.

V is TRBV18 and J is TRBJ2-7, with D unclear. The germline V and J ends were trimmed by 3 bases and 7 bases, with 10 bases remaining between them. The CDR3 runs to 12 residues. Germline CDR1 and CDR2: KGHSH and LQKENI. The DNA for the CDR3 is TGTGCCAGCTCACCCCGAGTGAGTGAGCAGTACTTC. Translated, it gives CASSPRVSEQYF. Filled out from reference TRBV18 and TRBJ2-7, the complete variable domain reads NAGVMQNPRHLVRRRGQEARLRCSPMKGHSHVYWYRQLPEEGLKFMVYLQKENIIDESGMPKERFSAEFPKEGPSILRIQQVVRGDSAAYFCASSPRVSEQYFGPGTRLTVT.

The V call is TRBV5-4, the J call TRBJ1-2, with a weak D call TRBD1 (6 bases). Per germline, CDR1 SGHNT and CDR2 YYREEE (reference sequence). Trimming shortened V by 0 bases and J by 4 bases, and 13 bases separated the two germline ends. CDR3 length equals 15 residues. The DNA for the CDR3 is TGTGCCAGCAGCTTGGAAGGGGGGGCCCTCTATGGCTACACCTTC. Protein product: CASSLEGGALYGYTF.

V is TRBV7-2 and J is TRBJ1-2, with a possible D match to TRBD1 (6 bases). V was trimmed by 4 bases and J by 4 bases, leaving 13 bases between them. From germline, CDR1 is SGHTA and CDR2 FQGNSA. This CDR3 is 14 amino acids long. In nucleotides, the CDR3 is TGTGCCAGCAGCTCCCAGGGGTGGGGCTATGGCTACACCTTC. Translated, it gives CASSSQGWGYGYTF.

This clone was observed a single time. V usage is TRBV10-2 and J usage is TRBJ2-1; TRBD2 matches 7 bases. The junction had 9 bases not matched to a gene; V was cut back by 9 bases and J by 4 bases. Germline lookup yields CDR1 WSHSY and CDR2 SAAADI. CDR3 size: 14 residues. The CDR3 here is CASTQRDAYNEQFF. DNA of the CDR3: TGCGCCAGTACCCAGCGGGATGCTTACAATGAGCAGTTCTTC.

This clone appeared once. Other DNA sequences in the sample encode the same CDR3. The V call is TRBV11-2, the J call TRBJ1-1, with 8 bases aligning to TRBD1. CDR1 is SGHAT and CDR2 is FQNNGV in the germline V gene. V lost 5 bases to trimming and J lost 4 bases; unmatched junction nucleotides: 0. The CDR3 sequence is 12 residues long. The CDR3 spells CASSTGGTEAFF. The CDR3 DNA is TGTGCCAGCAGCACAGGGGGCACTGAAGCTTTCTTT.

This sequence joins TRBV28 and TRBJ2-1, with D possibly matching TRBD2 (6 bases). CDR3 length equals 14 residues. The germline V gene has CDR1 MDHEN and CDR2 SYDVKM. Trimming took off 4 bases at V and 4 bases at J, with 11 bases between the two ends. This chain's CDR3 is CASSSAGSYNEQFF. The CDR3 coding sequence is TGTGCCAGCAGTTCCGCGGGGTCATACAATGAGCAGTTCTTC.

The rearrangement uses TRBV30 and TRBJ2-5; D is unresolved. The J call may be in error: the DNA end matches TRBJ2-7 better. The V gene's germline CDR1 is GTSNPN and CDR2 SVGIG (reference sequence). The CDR3 is 13 residues long. CDR3 sequence (DNA): TGTGCCTGGAGTGATGGTTCGAACTACGAGCAGTACTTC. Protein product: CAWSDGSNYEQYF.

The CDR3 DNA follows: TGTGCCAGCGGTATCAGGACAGGGGGCTACGAGCAGTACTTC. Amino acid sequence: CASGIRTGGYEQYF. The chain uses TRBV2 and TRBJ2-7, with 10 bases that match TRBD1. CDR3 length: 14 amino acids. The junction had 7 bases not matched to a gene; V was cut back by 8 bases and J by 3 bases. The germline gives CDR1 SNHLY, CDR2 FYNNEI. The full variable domain, completed using reference TRBV2 and TRBJ2-7, is EPEVTQTPSHQVTQMGQEVILRCVPISNHLYFYWYRQILGQKVEFLVSFYNNEISEKSEIFDDQFSVERPDGSNFTLKIRSTKLEDSAMYFCASGIRTGGYEQYFGPGTRLTVT.

This clone was counted many times. The same CDR3 can be traced to other DNA sequences in this sample. J is TRBJ2-7 and V is TRBV6-1; D unclear. Trimming took off 1 base at V and 3 bases at J, with 10 bases between the two ends. The CDR3 loop spans 14 amino acids. Germline V lookup: CDR1 MNHNS, CDR2 SASEGT. CDR3 residues: CASSEGEERYEQYF. The CDR3 DNA reads TGTGCCAGCAGTGAAGGTGAGGAACGCTACGAGCAGTACTTC.

V usage is TRBV6-6 and J usage is TRBJ1-2; D not certain. The germline V gene encodes CDR1 MNHNY and CDR2 SVGAGI (reference sequence). This CDR3 contains 14 residues. V was pared by 0 bases and J by 1 base, with 6 bases between. For the CDR3, the DNA is TGTGCCAGCAGTTACTCTGCGGGTAACTATGGCTACACCTTC. Translating gives CASSYSAGNYGYTF.

The chain carries TRBV19 and TRBJ2-7, with 7 nucleotides matching TRBD1. Losses at the gene ends were 4 bases for V and 9 bases for J; bases not matched to a gene: 12. The germline CDR1 and CDR2 sequences are LNHDA and SQIVND (reference sequence). The CDR3 length is 14 residues. The chain's CDR3 is CASSTRGSVLPQYF. The CDR3 nucleotides read TGTGCCAGTAGTACCAGGGGGTCCGTACTCCCGCAGTACTTC.

V and J are TRBV7-9 and TRBJ2-5, with no clear D. Between the trimmed V and J ends, which lost 5 bases and 7 bases, there was a span of 11 bases. Germline loops: CDR1 SEHNR, CDR2 FQNEAQ (reference sequence). The CDR3 sequence is 12 residues long. CDR3 DNA: TGTGCCAGCAGCCTCAGTTTAGGGACCCAGTACTTC. Translating it yields CASSLSLGTQYF.

This clone has just one count. The chain uses TRBV4-2 and TRBJ2-5; a weak D match, TRBD2 (5 bases). CDR3 length: 15 residues. Germline V gives CDR1 LGHNA, CDR2 YNFKEQ. Trimming removed 0 bases at V and 4 bases at J, with 12 bases between. Here the CDR3 DNA reads TGTGCCAGCAGCCAAGAGTATGGAGGTTCAGAGACCCAGTACTTC. It is translated as CASSQEYGGSETQYF.

The chain joins TRBV28 to TRBJ2-5; a possible D gene is TRBD2 (6 bases). The tail of the sequence fits TRBJ2-7 better, so the J call may be wrong. This CDR3 contains 12 residues. CDR1 is MDHEN, CDR2 SYDVKM, per germline. This CDR3 is CASSTTRYEQYF. CDR3 sequence (DNA): TGTGCCAGCAGCACGACTAGGTACGAGCAGTACTTC.

V is TRBV4-1 and J is TRBJ2-7, with TRBD2 matching 9 bases. Losses at the gene ends were 0 bases for V and 1 base for J; bases not matched to a gene: 4. CDR1 and CDR2 from the germline V gene are MGHRA and YSYEKL. The CDR3 covers 16 residues. CDR3 loop: CASSQEGSGRSYEQYF. CDR3 nucleotide sequence: TGCGCCAGCAGCCAAGAGGGTAGCGGGAGATCCTACGAGCAGTACTTC.

The J gene is TRBJ2-7, the V gene TRBV28; D is unresolved. In germline, CDR1 is MDHEN, CDR2 SYDVKM. This CDR3 has 13 amino acids. V was shortened by 3 bases and J by 2 bases, with 8 bases between the two germline ends. The DNA for the CDR3 is TGTGCCAGCAGTTTCGCGGTAGCCTACGAGCAGTACTTC. As protein: CASSFAVAYEQYF.

This chain connects TRBV29-1 to TRBJ2-1, with 10 bases that match TRBD2. CDR1 is SQVTM and CDR2 is ANQGSEA in the germline V gene. The trim removed 2 bases at V and 2 bases at J, leaving 3 bases unmatched. The CDR3 length is 15 residues. CDR3 in amino acids: CSVELAGDTYNEQFF. The CDR3, as DNA: TGCAGCGTTGAACTAGCGGGAGACACCTACAATGAGCAGTTCTTC.

This rearrangement joins TRBV7-9 to TRBJ2-5; D uncertain. CDR1 is SEHNR, CDR2 FQNEAQ, per germline (reference sequence). V lost 2 bases to trimming and J lost 0 bases, with 10 bases between them. The CDR3 totals 15 residues. CDR3 amino acids: CASSLKGWDQETQYF. The CDR3 DNA reads as TGTGCCAGCAGCTTAAAAGGGTGGGACCAAGAGACCCAGTACTTC.

This chain uses TRBV30 with TRBJ2-7; 7 positions match TRBD1. Trimming removed 4 bases from V and 3 bases from J; junction bases left unmatched: 12. CDR3 size: 15 residues. The V gene's germline CDR1 is GTSNPN and CDR2 SVGIG (reference sequence). CDR3 DNA: TGTGCCTGGACCCACCCCGGGACAGCTATCTACGAGCAGTACTTC. Amino acids: CAWTHPGTAIYEQYF.

This chain connects TRBV9 to TRBJ2-7, with D possibly TRBD2 on 6 matching bases. CDR1 is SGDLS, CDR2 YYNGEE, per germline. This CDR3 comprises 14 residues. V lost 0 bases and J 3 bases, leaving 10 bases between the germline ends. CDR3 loop: CASSVAHGSYEQYF. CDR3 DNA sequence: TGTGCCAGCAGCGTAGCTCACGGGAGCTACGAGCAGTACTTC.

The V call is TRBV7-2, the J call TRBJ1-4; D gene unclear. Germline lookup yields CDR1 SGHTA and CDR2 FQGNSA. V was clipped by 5 bases and J by 7 bases, with 11 bases between them. CDR3 length equals 13 residues. Written as DNA, the CDR3 is TGTGCCAGCAGCCCAGCGGGAGGTGAAAAACTGTTTTTT. This codes for CASSPAGGEKLFF.

In DNA form, the CDR3 reads TGCAGTGCTGGACCAAACTACGAGCAGTACTTC. Encoded protein: CSAGPNYEQYF. V is TRBV20-1 and J is TRBJ2-7; no firm D call. V was pared by 5 bases and J by 3 bases, with 8 bases between. There are 11 residues in the CDR3. The germline V gene has CDR1 DFQATT and CDR2 SNEGSKA (reference sequence).